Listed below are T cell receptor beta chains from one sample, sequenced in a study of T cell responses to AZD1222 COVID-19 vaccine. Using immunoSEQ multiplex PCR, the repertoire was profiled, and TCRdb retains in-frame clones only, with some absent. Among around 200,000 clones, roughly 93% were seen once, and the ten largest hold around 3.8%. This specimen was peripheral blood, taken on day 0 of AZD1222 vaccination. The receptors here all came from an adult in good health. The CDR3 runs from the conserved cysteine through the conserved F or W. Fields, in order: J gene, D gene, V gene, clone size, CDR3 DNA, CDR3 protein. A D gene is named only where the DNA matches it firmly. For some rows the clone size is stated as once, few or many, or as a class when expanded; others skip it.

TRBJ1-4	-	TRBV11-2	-	TGTGCCAGCAGCTATACAGGAGCGCAACTGTTTTTT	CASSYTGAQLFF
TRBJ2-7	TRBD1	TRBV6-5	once	TGTGCCATACGACAGGGGGCCCTCCTGGAGCAGTACTTC	CAIRQGALLEQYF
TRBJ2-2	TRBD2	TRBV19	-	TGTGCCAGTAGTAGCGGACTAGCGGGGGGGCCCCTCACCGGGGAGCTGTTTTTT	CASSSGLAGGPLTGELFF
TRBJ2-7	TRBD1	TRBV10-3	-	TGTGCCATCAGATGGGGACAGAACTACGAGCAGTACTTC	CAIRWGQNYEQYF
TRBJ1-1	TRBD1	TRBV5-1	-	TGCGCCAGCAGCTTGACAGGGGATAACACTGAAGCTTTCTTT	CASSLTGDNTEAFF
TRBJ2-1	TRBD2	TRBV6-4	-	TGTGCCAGCAGTGAGTCTCTAGCGGGGGGTGATGAGCAGTTCTTC	CASSESLAGGDEQFF
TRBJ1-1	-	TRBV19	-	TGTGCCAGTAGTATGGGCAGGGCGAACACTGAAGCTTTCTTT	CASSMGRANTEAFF
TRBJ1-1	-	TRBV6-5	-	TGTGCCAGCAGTATAGGGATGAGGGCTTTCTTT	CASSIGMRAFF
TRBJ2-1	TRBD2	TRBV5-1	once	TGCGCCAGCAGCTCTCTAGCGGGAAGCTCCTACAATGAGCAGTTCTTC	CASSSLAGSSYNEQFF
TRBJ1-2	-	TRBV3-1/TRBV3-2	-	TGTGCCAGCAGCCACCAAGGCAGTAACTATGGCTACACCTTC	CASSHQGSNYGYTF
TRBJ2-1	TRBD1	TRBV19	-	TGTGCCAGTAGTATAGTTGGACAGGATAATGAGCAGTTCTTC	CASSIVGQDNEQFF
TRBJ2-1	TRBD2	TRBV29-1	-	TGCAGCGTTGATAGACTAGCGGGGGATAGTGAGCAGTTCTTC	CSVDRLAGDSEQFF
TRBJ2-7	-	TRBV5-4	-	TGTGCCAGCAGCTTGGGAGGCGAGCAGTACTTC	CASSLGGEQYF
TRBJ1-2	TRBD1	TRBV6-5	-	TGTGCCAGCAGAAGAAAGCGGACAGGGTTTCTTTACACCTTC	CASRRKRTGFLYTF
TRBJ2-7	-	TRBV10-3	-	TGTGCCTCGCGGGGTACTTACGAGCAGTACTTC	CASRGTYEQYF